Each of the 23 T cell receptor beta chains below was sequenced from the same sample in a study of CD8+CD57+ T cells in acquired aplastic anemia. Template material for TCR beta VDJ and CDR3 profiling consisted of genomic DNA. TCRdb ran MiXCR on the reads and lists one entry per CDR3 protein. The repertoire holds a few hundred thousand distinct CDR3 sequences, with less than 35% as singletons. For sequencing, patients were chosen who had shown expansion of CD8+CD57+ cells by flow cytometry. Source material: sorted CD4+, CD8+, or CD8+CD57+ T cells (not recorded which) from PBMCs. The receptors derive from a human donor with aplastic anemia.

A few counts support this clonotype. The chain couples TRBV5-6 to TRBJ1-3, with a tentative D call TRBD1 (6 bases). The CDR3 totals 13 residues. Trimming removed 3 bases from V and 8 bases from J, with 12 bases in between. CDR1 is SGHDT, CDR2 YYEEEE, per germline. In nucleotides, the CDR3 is TGTGCCAGCAGCTGGAGCAGGGGTCACACCATATATTTT. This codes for CASSWSRGHTIYF.

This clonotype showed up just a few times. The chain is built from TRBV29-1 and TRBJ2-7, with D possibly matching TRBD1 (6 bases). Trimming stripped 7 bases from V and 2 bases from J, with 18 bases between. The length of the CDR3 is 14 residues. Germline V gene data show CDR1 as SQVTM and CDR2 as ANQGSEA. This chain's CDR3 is CSARQAILPYEQYF. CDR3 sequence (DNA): TGCAGCGCCAGACAGGCTATACTTCCCTACGAGCAGTACTTC.

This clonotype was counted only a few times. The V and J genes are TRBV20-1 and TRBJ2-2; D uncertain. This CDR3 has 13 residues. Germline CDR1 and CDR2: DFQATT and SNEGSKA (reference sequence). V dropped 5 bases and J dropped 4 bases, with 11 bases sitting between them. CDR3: CSAGPGGTGELFF. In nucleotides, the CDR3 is TGCAGTGCTGGACCGGGTGGCACCGGGGAGCTGTTTTTT.

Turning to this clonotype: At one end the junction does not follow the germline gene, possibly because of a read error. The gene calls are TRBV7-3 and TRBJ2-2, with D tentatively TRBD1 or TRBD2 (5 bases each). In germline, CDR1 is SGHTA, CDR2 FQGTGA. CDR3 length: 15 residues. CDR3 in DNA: TGTGCCAGCAGCTCCGGGACCTGGAACACCGGGGAGCCGTTTTTT. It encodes CASSSGTWNTGEPFF.

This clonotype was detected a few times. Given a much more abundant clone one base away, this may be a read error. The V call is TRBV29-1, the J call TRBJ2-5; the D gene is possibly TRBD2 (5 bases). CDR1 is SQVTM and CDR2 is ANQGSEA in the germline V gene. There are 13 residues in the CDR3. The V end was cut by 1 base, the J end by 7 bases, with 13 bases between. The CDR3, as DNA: TGCAGCGTTGAAGGGCGGGTTTGGGGGACCCAGTACTTC. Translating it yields CSVEGRVWGTQYF. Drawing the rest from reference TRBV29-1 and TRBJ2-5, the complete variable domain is SAVISQKPSRDICQRGTSLTIQCQVDSQVTMMFWYRQQPGQSLTLIATANQGSEATYESGFVIDKFPISRPNLTFSTLTVSNMSPEDSSIYLCSVEGRVWGTQYFGPGTRLLVL.

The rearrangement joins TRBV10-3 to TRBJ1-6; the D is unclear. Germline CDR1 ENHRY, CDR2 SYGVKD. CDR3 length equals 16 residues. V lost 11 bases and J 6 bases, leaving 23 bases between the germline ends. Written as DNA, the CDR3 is TGTGCCGGCAGTGACTCGACCCGAGGGATTAATTCACCCCTCCACTTT. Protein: CAGSDSTRGINSPLHF.

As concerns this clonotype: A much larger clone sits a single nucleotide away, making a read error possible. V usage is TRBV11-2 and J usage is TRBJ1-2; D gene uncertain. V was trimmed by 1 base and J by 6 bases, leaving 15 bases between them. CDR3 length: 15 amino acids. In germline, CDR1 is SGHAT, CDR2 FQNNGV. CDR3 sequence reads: CASSLADRRSHGYTF. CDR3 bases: TGTGCCAGCAGCTTAGCCGACCGGCGGTCACATGGCTACACCTTC.

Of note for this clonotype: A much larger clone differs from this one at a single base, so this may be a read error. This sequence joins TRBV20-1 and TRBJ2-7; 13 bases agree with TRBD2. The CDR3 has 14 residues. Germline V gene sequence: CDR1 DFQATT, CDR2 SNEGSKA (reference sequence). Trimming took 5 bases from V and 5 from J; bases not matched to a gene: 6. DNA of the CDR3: TGCAGTGCTGAACTAGCGGGAGGGGCAGACGAGCAGTACTTC. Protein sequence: CSAELAGGADEQYF.

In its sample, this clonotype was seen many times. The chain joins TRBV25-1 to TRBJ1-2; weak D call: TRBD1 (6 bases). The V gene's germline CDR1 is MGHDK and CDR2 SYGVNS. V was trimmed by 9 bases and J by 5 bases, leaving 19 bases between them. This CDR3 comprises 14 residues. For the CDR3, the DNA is TGTGCCAGTACCTCGGCGGGGGCGCAATATGGCTACACCTTC. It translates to CASTSAGAQYGYTF.

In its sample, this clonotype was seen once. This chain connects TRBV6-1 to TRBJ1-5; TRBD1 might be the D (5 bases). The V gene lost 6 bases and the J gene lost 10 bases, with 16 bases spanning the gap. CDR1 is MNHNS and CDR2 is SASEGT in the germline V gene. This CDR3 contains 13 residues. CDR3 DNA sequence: TGTGCCAGCAGCCACCGGGACGTCGGACCCCAGCATTTT. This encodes CASSHRDVGPQHF.

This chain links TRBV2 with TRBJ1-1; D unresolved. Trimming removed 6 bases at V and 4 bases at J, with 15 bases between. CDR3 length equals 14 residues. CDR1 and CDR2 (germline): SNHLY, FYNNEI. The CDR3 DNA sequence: TGTGCCAGCAGCCCGGTGATTCGGGCCACTGAAGCTTTCTTT. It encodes CASSPVIRATEAFF.

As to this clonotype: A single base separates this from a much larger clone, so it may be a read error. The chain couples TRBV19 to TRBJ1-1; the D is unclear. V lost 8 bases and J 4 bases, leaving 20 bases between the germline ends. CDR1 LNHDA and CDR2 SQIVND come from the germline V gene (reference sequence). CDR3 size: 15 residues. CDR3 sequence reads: CASALNGPGGTEAFF. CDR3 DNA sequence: TGTGCCAGTGCCCTCAATGGGCCAGGCGGCACTGAAGCTTTCTTT. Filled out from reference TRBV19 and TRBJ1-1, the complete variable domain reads DGGITQSPKYLFRKEGQNVTLSCEQNLNHDAMYWYRQDPGQGLRLIYYSQIVNDFQKGDIAEGYSVSREKKESFPLTVTSAQKNPTAFYLCASALNGPGGTEAFFGQGTRLTVV.

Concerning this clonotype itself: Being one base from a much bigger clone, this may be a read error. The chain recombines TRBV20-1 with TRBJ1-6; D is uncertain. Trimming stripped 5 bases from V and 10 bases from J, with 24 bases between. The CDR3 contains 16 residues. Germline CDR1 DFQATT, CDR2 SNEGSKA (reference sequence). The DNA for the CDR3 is TGCAGTGCTGGCCCCGAGGTGGGTGCCCGTGCGTCACCCCTCCACTTT. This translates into CSAGPEVGARASPLHF.

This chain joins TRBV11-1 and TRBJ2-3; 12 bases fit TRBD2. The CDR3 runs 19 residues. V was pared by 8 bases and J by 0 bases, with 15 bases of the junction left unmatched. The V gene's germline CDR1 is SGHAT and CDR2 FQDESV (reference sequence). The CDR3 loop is CASFGGLAGETSSTDTQYF. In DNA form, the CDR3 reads TGTGCCAGCTTTGGGGGACTAGCGGGCGAAACCTCTAGCACAGATACGCAGTATTTT. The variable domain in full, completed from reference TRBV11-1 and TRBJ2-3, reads EAEVAQSPRYKITEKSQAVAFWCDPISGHATLYWYRQILGQGPELLVQFQDESVVDDSQLPKDRFSAERLKGVDSTLKIQPAELGDSAMYLCASFGGLAGETSSTDTQYFGPGTRLTVL.

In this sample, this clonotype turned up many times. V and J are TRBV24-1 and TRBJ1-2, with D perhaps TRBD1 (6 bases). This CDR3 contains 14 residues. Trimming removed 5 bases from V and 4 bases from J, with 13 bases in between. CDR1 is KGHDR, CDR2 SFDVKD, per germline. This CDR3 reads CATSAREGGYGYTF. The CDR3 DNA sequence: TGTGCCACCAGTGCGCGTGAGGGGGGCTATGGCTACACCTTC.

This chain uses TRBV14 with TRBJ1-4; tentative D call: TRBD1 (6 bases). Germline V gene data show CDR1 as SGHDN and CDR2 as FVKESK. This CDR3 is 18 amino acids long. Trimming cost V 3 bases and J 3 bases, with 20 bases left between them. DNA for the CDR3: TGTGCCAGCAGCCAGGTGTCACAGGGTGCTGCTTCTAATGAAAAACTGTTTTTT. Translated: CASSQVSQGAASNEKLFF.

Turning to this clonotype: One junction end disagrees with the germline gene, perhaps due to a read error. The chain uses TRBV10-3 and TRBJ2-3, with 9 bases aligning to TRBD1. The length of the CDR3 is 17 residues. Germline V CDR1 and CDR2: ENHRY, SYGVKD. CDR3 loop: CASSERGQGFSTDTQYF. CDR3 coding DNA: TGTGCCAGCAGTGAGAGGGGACAGGGCTTCAGCACAGATACGCAGTATTTT.

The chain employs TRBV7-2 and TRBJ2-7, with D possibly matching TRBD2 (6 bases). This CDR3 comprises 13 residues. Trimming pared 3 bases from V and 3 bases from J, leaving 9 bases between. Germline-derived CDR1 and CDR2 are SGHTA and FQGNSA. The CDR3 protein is CASSLQGLYEQYF. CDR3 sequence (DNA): TGTGCCAGCAGCTTGCAGGGACTCTACGAGCAGTACTTC.

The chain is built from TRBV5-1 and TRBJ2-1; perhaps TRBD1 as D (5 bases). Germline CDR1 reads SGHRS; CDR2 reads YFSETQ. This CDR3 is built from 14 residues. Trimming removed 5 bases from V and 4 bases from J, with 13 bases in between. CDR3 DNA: TGCGCCAGCAGTGGCGACAGCGCGTACAATGAGCAGTTCTTC. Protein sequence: CASSGDSAYNEQFF.

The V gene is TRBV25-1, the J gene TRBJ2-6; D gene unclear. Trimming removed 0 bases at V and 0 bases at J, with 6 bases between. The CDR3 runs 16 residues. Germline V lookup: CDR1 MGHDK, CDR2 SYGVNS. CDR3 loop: CASSEYHSSGANVLTF. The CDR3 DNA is TGTGCCAGCAGTGAATACCACTCCTCTGGGGCCAACGTCCTGACTTTC.

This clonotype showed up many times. Written as DNA, the CDR3 is TGCAGTGCGGGACAGGGCAATCAGCCCCAGCATTTT. It translates to CSAGQGNQPQHF. The chain carries TRBV20-1 and TRBJ1-5; 8 bases align to TRBD1. The CDR3 covers 12 residues. J gave up 2 bases and V 6 bases, and 0 bases lay outside the gene matches. Germline CDR1 is DFQATT and CDR2 is SNEGSKA (reference sequence).

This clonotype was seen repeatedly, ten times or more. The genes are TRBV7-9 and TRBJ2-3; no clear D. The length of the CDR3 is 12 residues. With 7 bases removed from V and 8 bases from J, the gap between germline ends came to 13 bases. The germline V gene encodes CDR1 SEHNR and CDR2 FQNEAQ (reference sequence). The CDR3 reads CASIPRNSTQYF. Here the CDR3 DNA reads TGTGCCAGCATTCCCCGGAACAGTACGCAGTATTTT.

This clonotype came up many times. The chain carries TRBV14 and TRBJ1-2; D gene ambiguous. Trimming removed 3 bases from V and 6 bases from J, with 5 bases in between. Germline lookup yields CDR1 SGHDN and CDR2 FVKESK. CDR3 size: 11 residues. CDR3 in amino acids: CASSQGDGYTF. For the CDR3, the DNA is TGTGCCAGCAGCCAGGGCGATGGCTACACCTTC. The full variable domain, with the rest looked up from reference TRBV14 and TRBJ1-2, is EAGVTQFPSHSVIEKGQTVTLRCDPISGHDNLYWYRRVMGKEIKFLLHFVKESKQDESGMPNNRFLAERTGGTYSTLKVQPAELEDSGVYFCASSQGDGYTFGSGTRLTVV.